This T cell receptor (beta chain) comes out of a study of T cells in tuberculosis. Study findings and constraints: Smaller alpha distances in active tuberculosis partly reflected shorter CDR3-alpha lengths.

TCRdb's table, derived via immunoSEQ multiplex PCR, lists solely in-frame clones and lacks some. The profile shows 30,000 or so clones, roughly 96% of them singletons. The CDR3 runs to 15 residues. Germline V CDR1 and CDR2: ENHRY, SYGVKD. V lost 0 bases and J 7 bases, leaving 16 bases between the germline ends. Each clinical donor contributed on average approximately 90,000 T cells from unsorted cryopreserved PBMC. Comment on this clone: Its antigen is unidentified.

J is TRBJ2-7 and V is TRBV10-3; D is perhaps TRBD2 (6 bases). Sequencing used PBMCs. The TCR sequence derives from a donor aged 10 to 29 with latent tuberculosis or without tuberculosis infection. The CDR3 sequence: CAISESEGPVLEQYF. Here the CDR3 DNA reads TGTGCCATCAGTGAGTCGGAGGGTCCCGTATTGGAGCAGTACTTC.